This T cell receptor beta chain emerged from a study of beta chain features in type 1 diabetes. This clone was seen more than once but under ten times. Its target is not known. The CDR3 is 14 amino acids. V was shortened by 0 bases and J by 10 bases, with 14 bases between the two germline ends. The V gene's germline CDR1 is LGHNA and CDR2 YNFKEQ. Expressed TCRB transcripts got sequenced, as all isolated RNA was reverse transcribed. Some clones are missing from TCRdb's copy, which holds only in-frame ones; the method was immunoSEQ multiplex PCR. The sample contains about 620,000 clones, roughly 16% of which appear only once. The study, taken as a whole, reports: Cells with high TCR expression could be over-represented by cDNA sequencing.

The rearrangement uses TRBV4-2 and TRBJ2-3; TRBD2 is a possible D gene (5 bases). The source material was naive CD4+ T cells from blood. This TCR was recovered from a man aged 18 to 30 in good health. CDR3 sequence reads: CASSQDRLPGAQYF. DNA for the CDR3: TGTGCCAGCAGCCAAGACCGCCTCCCCGGGGCGCAGTATTTT.